The table lists the clone carrying this TCR beta chain with a few counts. This sample stems from a study of response to subunit inactivated influenza vaccine. V dropped 0 bases and J dropped 1 base, with 22 bases sitting between them. The CDR3 runs to 20 residues. Germline V gene sequence: CDR1 LGHNA, CDR2 YNFKEQ. MiXCR, run by TCRdb on the RT-PCR reads, gives a single entry per CDR3 protein. The repertoire holds hundreds of thousands of distinct CDR3 sequences, about 11% seen once, with approximately 10% in the top ten. The sample also formed part of further work on T cells expressing NK-cell markers. From that study: The authors made TCR beta cDNA libraries by 5'RACE template switching. This switching added a universal primer site and UMIs. One of eight sequenced donors was HCMV-seronegative; the other seven were seropositive.

This TCR was recovered from a man aged 45 to 65 who received an inactivated influenza vaccine. The chain joins TRBV4-2 to TRBJ2-1; D might be TRBD2 (5 bases). The specimen comprised PBMCs from blood, sampled on the day of vaccination. The CDR3 sequence: CASSQDPSQRTIGSYNEQFF. The CDR3 region has the DNA TGTGCCAGCAGCCAAGATCCCAGTCAGCGGACCATTGGGTCCTACAATGAGCAGTTCTTC.